This entry features one TCR beta chain sequence. Its target is unknown. The data were obtained in a study of T cells in localized non-small cell lung cancer. Study-wide points: Uninvolved adjacent lung, not tumor, had the highest T cell clonality. In adjacent lung, a median about 50 of the top 100 tumor clones were found. Those with higher blood T cell density had longer overall survival.

TCRdb's table, derived via immunoSEQ multiplex PCR, lists solely in-frame clones and lacks some. The sample holds about 52,000 clones, 80% seen once. V lost 3 bases and J 8 bases, leaving 16 bases between the germline ends. This CDR3 contains 14 residues. Germline assignment: CDR1 MNHNS and CDR2 SASEGT. The V call is TRBV6-1, the J call TRBJ1-2; weak D call: TRBD1 (5 bases). The origin of this receptor is a woman aged 35 to 75 with stage II lung adenocarcinoma. Specimen: PBMCs, collected before any cancer treatment. The CDR3 sequence: CASSDQGYLGGYTF. In nucleotides, the CDR3 is TGTGCCAGCAGTGATCAGGGTTATCTAGGAGGCTACACCTTC.